This T cell receptor beta chain comes out of a study of lymphopenia after photon versus proton radiotherapy. This clone was counted once. Only in-frame clones appear in the TCRdb table, and some are missing; sequencing was by immunoSEQ multiplex PCR. The sample has about 58,000 clones; about 81% are singletons. The germline V gene encodes CDR1 SGHTA and CDR2 FQGTGA. The germline V and J ends were trimmed by 1 base and 0 bases, with 12 bases remaining between them. The CDR3 loop spans 17 amino acids. Material: peripheral blood, obtained from a patient treated with proton-based radiotherapy. This receptor was obtained from a man aged 60-69 years with pancreatic cancer. The chain combines TRBV7-3 with TRBJ2-2; weak D call: TRBD1 (5 bases). CDR3 sequence: CASSLIGAPTNTGELFF. The CDR3 coding sequence is TGTGCCAGCAGCTTAATTGGGGCCCCAACGAACACCGGGGAGCTGTTTTTT.